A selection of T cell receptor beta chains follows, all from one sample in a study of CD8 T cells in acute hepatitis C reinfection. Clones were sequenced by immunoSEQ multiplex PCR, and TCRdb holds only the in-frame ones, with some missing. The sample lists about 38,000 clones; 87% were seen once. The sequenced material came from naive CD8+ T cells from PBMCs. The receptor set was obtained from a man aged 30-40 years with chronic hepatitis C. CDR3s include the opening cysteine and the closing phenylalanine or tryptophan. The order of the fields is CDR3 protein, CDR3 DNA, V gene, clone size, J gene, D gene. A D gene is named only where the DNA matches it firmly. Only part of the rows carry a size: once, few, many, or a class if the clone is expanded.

CDR3 protein: CASSFIAGLHEQYF
CDR3 DNA: TGTGCCAGCAGTTTCATAGCGGGGCTCCACGAGCAGTACTTC
V gene: TRBV27
clone size: .
J gene: TRBJ2-7
D gene: TRBD2

CDR3 protein: CASSLLRPSETQYF
CDR3 DNA: TGTGCCAGCAGCTTGCTTCGACCCTCGGAGACCCAGTACTTC
V gene: TRBV7-9
clone size: .
J gene: TRBJ2-5
D gene: .

CDR3 protein: CASSMGQPSYNEQFF
CDR3 DNA: TGTGCCAGTAGCATGGGACAGCCCTCCTACAATGAGCAGTTCTTC
V gene: TRBV19
clone size: few
J gene: TRBJ2-1
D gene: TRBD1

CDR3 protein: CASSLREVDTQYF
CDR3 DNA: TGTGCCAGCAGTCTTAGGGAAGTAGATACGCAGTATTTT
V gene: TRBV7-6
clone size: .
J gene: TRBJ2-3
D gene: .

CDR3 protein: CASSLSDEAFF
CDR3 DNA: TGTGCCAGCAGCTTATCGGACGAAGCTTTCTTT
V gene: TRBV7-9
clone size: once
J gene: TRBJ1-1
D gene: .

CDR3 protein: CASAPGTSSPYEQYF
CDR3 DNA: TGTGCCAGCGCCCCCGGGACTAGCAGCCCCTACGAGCAGTACTTC
V gene: TRBV11-3
clone size: .
J gene: TRBJ2-7
D gene: TRBD2

CDR3 protein: CASSVTLVGHEQFF
CDR3 DNA: TGTGCCAGCAGCGTAACCCTAGTTGGCCATGAGCAGTTCTTC
V gene: TRBV9
clone size: once
J gene: TRBJ2-1
D gene: .

CDR3 protein: CATADREPYEQYF
CDR3 DNA: TGTGCCACCGCGGACAGGGAGCCCTACGAGCAGTACTTC
V gene: TRBV11-2
clone size: .
J gene: TRBJ2-7
D gene: TRBD1

CDR3 protein: CASSLVGGFHEQFF
CDR3 DNA: TGTGCCAGCAGCTTAGTTGGAGGTTTCCATGAGCAGTTCTTC
V gene: TRBV7-9
clone size: .
J gene: TRBJ2-1
D gene: .

CDR3 protein: CAWSVTVYEQYF
CDR3 DNA: TGTGCCTGGAGTGTCACCGTCTACGAGCAGTACTTC
V gene: TRBV30
clone size: .
J gene: TRBJ2-7
D gene: .

CDR3 protein: CASSFRDRVFPDLVNTEAFF
CDR3 DNA: TGTGCCAGCAGCTTCCGGGACAGGGTCTTTCCGGATTTGGTGAACACTGAAGCTTTCTTT
V gene: TRBV5-8
clone size: .
J gene: TRBJ1-1
D gene: TRBD1

CDR3 protein: CASSLGLAGSYNEQFF
CDR3 DNA: TGTGCCAGCAGCTTAGGGCTAGCGGGGAGTTACAATGAGCAGTTCTTC
V gene: TRBV7-3
clone size: .
J gene: TRBJ2-1
D gene: TRBD2

CDR3 protein: CASSILAGGFDEQYF
CDR3 DNA: TGTGCCAGCAGCATATTAGCGGGAGGGTTCGACGAGCAGTACTTC
V gene: TRBV11-2
clone size: .
J gene: TRBJ2-7
D gene: TRBD2

CDR3 protein: CASSIGQVYSYGYTF
CDR3 DNA: TGTGCCAGTAGTATTGGACAGGTCTACTCCTATGGCTACACCTTC
V gene: TRBV19
clone size: .
J gene: TRBJ1-2
D gene: TRBD1

CDR3 protein: CASSLIRGGGAPSYEQYF
CDR3 DNA: TGTGCCAGCAGCTTAATAAGGGGGGGAGGGGCCCCCTCCTACGAGCAGTACTTC
V gene: TRBV7-6
clone size: .
J gene: TRBJ2-7
D gene: .

CDR3 protein: CASSVTGEQYF
CDR3 DNA: TGCGCCAGCAGCGTGACAGGGGAACAGTACTTC
V gene: TRBV4-1
clone size: .
J gene: TRBJ2-7
D gene: TRBD1

CDR3 protein: CASSLTSGGWAYEQYF
CDR3 DNA: TGTGCCAGCAGCCTGACTAGCGGGGGATGGGCCTACGAGCAGTACTTC
V gene: TRBV13
clone size: .
J gene: TRBJ2-7
D gene: TRBD2

CDR3 protein: CASSQSGTVLNYGYTF
CDR3 DNA: TGCGCCAGCAGCCAAAGCGGAACAGTTCTTAACTATGGCTACACCTTC
V gene: TRBV4-1
clone size: .
J gene: TRBJ1-2
D gene: .

CDR3 protein: CASSYQTGPYEQYF
CDR3 DNA: TGTGCCAGCAGTTACCAGACAGGCCCCTACGAGCAGTACTTC
V gene: TRBV6-5
clone size: .
J gene: TRBJ2-7
D gene: .

CDR3 protein: CASSSLFSQGDYGYTF
CDR3 DNA: TGTGCCAGCAGTTCCCTGTTCTCTCAGGGAGACTATGGCTACACCTTC
V gene: TRBV27
clone size: .
J gene: TRBJ1-2
D gene: .

CDR3 protein: CASSLLAGVRVQETQYF
CDR3 DNA: TGTGCCAGCAGCCTACTAGCGGGAGTGAGGGTTCAAGAGACCCAGTACTTC
V gene: TRBV2
clone size: .
J gene: TRBJ2-5
D gene: TRBD2

CDR3 protein: CASSPGAEAFF
CDR3 DNA: TGTGCCAGCAGCCCCGGGGCCGAAGCTTTCTTT
V gene: TRBV6-5
clone size: .
J gene: TRBJ1-1
D gene: .

CDR3 protein: CASSEGANYNEQFF
CDR3 DNA: TGCGCCAGCAGTGAAGGAGCGAACTACAATGAGCAGTTCTTC
V gene: TRBV10-2
clone size: .
J gene: TRBJ2-1
D gene: .

CDR3 protein: CATSTGVSYEQYF
CDR3 DNA: TGTGCCACCAGCACAGGGGTCAGTTACGAGCAGTACTTC
V gene: TRBV15
clone size: .
J gene: TRBJ2-7
D gene: .

CDR3 protein: CASSQVKSEAFF
CDR3 DNA: TGTGCCAGCAGCCAAGTGAAGTCTGAAGCTTTCTTT
V gene: TRBV14
clone size: once
J gene: TRBJ1-1
D gene: .

CDR3 protein: CASSKGTGYDSNYGYTF
CDR3 DNA: TGTGCCAGCAGCAAAGGGACAGGGTATGATTCTAACTATGGCTACACCTTC
V gene: TRBV21-1
clone size: .
J gene: TRBJ1-2
D gene: .

CDR3 protein: CASKETGGETQYF
CDR3 DNA: TGTGCCAGCAAGGAGACGGGAGGAGAGACCCAGTACTTC
V gene: TRBV2
clone size: once
J gene: TRBJ2-5
D gene: TRBD2

CDR3 protein: CASSLRGGGNTIYF
CDR3 DNA: TGTGCCAGCAGCTTGAGGGGTGGGGGAAACACCATATATTTT
V gene: TRBV5-4
clone size: .
J gene: TRBJ1-3
D gene: .

CDR3 protein: CASSFGPNTGELFF
CDR3 DNA: TGTGCTAGCAGTTTTGGCCCGAACACCGGGGAGCTGTTTTTT
V gene: TRBV27
clone size: .
J gene: TRBJ2-2
D gene: .

CDR3 protein: CASSIGQRLVEPQHF
CDR3 DNA: TGTGCCAGCAGCATAGGACAGAGGTTGGTTGAGCCCCAGCATTTT
V gene: TRBV7-2
clone size: .
J gene: TRBJ1-5
D gene: .

CDR3 protein: CASPCEGVTTNEKLFF
CDR3 DNA: TGTGCCAGCCCCTGTGAAGGGGTTACAACTAATGAAAAACTGTTTTTT
V gene: TRBV11-2
clone size: .
J gene: TRBJ1-4
D gene: .

CDR3 protein: CASSLRTGNQPQHF
CDR3 DNA: TGTGCCAGCAGCTTACGGACAGGGAATCAGCCCCAGCATTTT
V gene: TRBV7-6
clone size: .
J gene: TRBJ1-5
D gene: TRBD1

CDR3 protein: CASSSRGTDTQYF
CDR3 DNA: TGCGCCAGCAGCTCCCGGGGGACAGATACGCAGTATTTT
V gene: TRBV5-1
clone size: .
J gene: TRBJ2-3
D gene: .

CDR3 protein: CASRGGTGELFF
CDR3 DNA: TGTGCCAGCAGGGGGGGCACCGGGGAGCTGTTTTTT
V gene: TRBV7-6
clone size: .
J gene: TRBJ2-2
D gene: .

CDR3 protein: CASSPTGRAALEWGNTIYF
CDR3 DNA: TGTGCCAGCAGCCCCACGGGGCGGGCAGCCTTAGAATGGGGAAACACCATATATTTT
V gene: TRBV7-9
clone size: .
J gene: TRBJ1-3
D gene: .

CDR3 protein: CASSFRDSDNSPLHF
CDR3 DNA: TGTGCCAGCAGCTTCCGGGACAGTGATAATTCACCCCTCCACTTT
V gene: TRBV7-9
clone size: few
J gene: TRBJ1-6
D gene: TRBD1

CDR3 protein: CASSPRGTGSGELFF
CDR3 DNA: TGCGCCAGCAGCCCCAGGGGCACAGGGAGCGGGGAGCTGTTTTTT
V gene: TRBV5-1
clone size: .
J gene: TRBJ2-2
D gene: .

CDR3 protein: CASSWGDRGFTYEQYF
CDR3 DNA: TGCGCCAGCAGCTGGGGGGACAGGGGATTTACCTACGAGCAGTACTTC
V gene: TRBV5-1
clone size: once
J gene: TRBJ2-7
D gene: TRBD1

CDR3 protein: CASSLGGLSYGYTF
CDR3 DNA: TGTGCCAGCAGCTTGGGGGGCCTATCTTATGGCTACACCTTC
V gene: TRBV5-6
clone size: .
J gene: TRBJ1-2
D gene: .

CDR3 protein: CAIFGPGTSGGADTQYF
CDR3 DNA: .
V gene: TRBV2
clone size: .
J gene: TRBJ2-3
D gene: .

CDR3 protein: CASSSLQGAGSNQPQHF
CDR3 DNA: TGTGCCAGTAGTTCCTTACAGGGGGCGGGTAGCAATCAGCCCCAGCATTTT
V gene: TRBV19
clone size: .
J gene: TRBJ1-5
D gene: TRBD1

CDR3 protein: CASSYRSPTYEQYF
CDR3 DNA: TGTGCCAGCAGTTACCGGTCACCCACCTACGAGCAGTACTTC
V gene: TRBV6-5
clone size: .
J gene: TRBJ2-7
D gene: .